This entry concerns a single TCR beta chain. This clonotype was counted many times. It has no known antigen specificity. No quality values exist for individual bases; no much larger clone is one base distant. This record comes from a study of T cells in Graves' hyperthyroidism and ophthalmopathy (dated by TCRdb to about 2019). About the study as a whole: Peripheral blood was sampled at the time of initial diagnosis, prior to any treatment. TCR Vbeta CDR3 sequencing of roughly 140 peripheral blood samples (roughly 41 ophthalmopathy, around 80 hyperthyroidism and approximately 17 progressor patients) is reported in the paper. After blood sampling, hyperthyroidism patients were treated with methimazole at a starting dose of 30 mg daily, and ophthalmopathy patients were treated with high-dose intravenous methylprednisolone. In addition, the study compared T-cell repertoires in thyroid tissue and in blood from about 6 Graves' hyperthyroidism patients. Prospective prediction of ophthalmopathy was tested in an independent validation cohort of approximately 18 hyperthyroidism patients and 17 patients who later progressed to ophthalmopathy. For training and testing, the 100 or so patients in the discovery cohort were randomly divided in a 7:3 ratio. To identify distinguishing TCR V-J signatures, a discovery cohort of 90 to 100 patients was used, comprising 43 with Graves' ophthalmopathy and 57 with stable Graves' hyperthyroidism. Results and caveats for the whole study, not just this receptor: During validation, the model predicted progression to ophthalmopathy a median of about 5.9 months ahead of onset, with approximately 70% sensitivity and about 72% specificity. No statistical method was used to set the sample size in advance, and investigators knew the group allocation. In cross-validation, a model built on a 13 V-J signature told ophthalmopathy apart from stable hyperthyroidism with approximately 91% sensitivity and about 81% specificity, and in testing the same model reached 80%/75%. Most expanded thyroid clonotypes (frequency above 0.001) were also found in blood, which suggests that blood repertoires may mirror thyroid immune responses.

Stable Graves' hyperthyroidism was defined as no progression to ophthalmopathy during 18 months of follow-up. Hyperthyroidism patients were aged 18 to 65 years and newly diagnosed, with disease duration of less than 2 months. Patients with uncontrolled infections, other autoimmune diseases, pregnancy or lactation were excluded. Diagnoses were based on clinical symptoms, serum thyroxine and TRAb, thyroid ultrasound and orbital computed tomography. PBMCs were isolated from 8 to 10 ml of fresh peripheral blood by Ficoll-Paque density gradient centrifugation. Trizol reagent was used to extract total RNA, and RNA quality was then checked on an Agilent 2100 Bioanalyzer. Trimmed from V: 1 base; trimmed from J: 3 bases; junction bases lacking a gene match: 10. The CDR3 spans 17 residues, from the cysteine through the phenylalanine. Only CDR3 DNA remains: 51 bases, in frame from the first base. As encoded in the germline V gene, CDR1 is SGHAT while CDR2 is FQNNGV.

The TCR beta CDR3 regions were amplified from RNA transcripts. The TCR CDR3 was subjected to a first round of RT-PCR using the HTBI primer set and the Qiagen OneStep RT-PCR kit. Libraries were constructed in a second round of multiplex PCR, after which size selection and purification were carried out. Paired-end sequencing of the libraries was performed with 100 bp reads on an Illumina HiSeq2000. The paper's processing steps were these. SOAPnuke was used to process the raw data, throwing out any read that contained adapters or uncalled bases, had a mean Phred below 15, or lacked an exact constant-primer or identifier match. COPE v1.2.5 was used to merge the high-quality paired reads, and each unique nucleotide sequence was defined as a clonotype. MiTCR v1.1 was used to align the clonotypes against IMGT TRBV, TRBD and TRBJ reference segments. Only V-J combinations with frequency above 0.0001, covering approximately 99% of repertoires, were analysed. The TCS score was defined as F50 (clonal expansion) divided by E x V (chaos), with BLOSUM62-based TCRdist calculated between CDR3 peptides within each V-J. Welch's t-statistics and random forest reduced around 510 V-J features to fewer than 15, which were used in a naive Bayes classifier (R e1071). Clones were called with MiXCR by TCRdb after fastp trimmed the public reads at Q25, and only in-frame beta chains were retained. Each record represents a unique CDR3 protein, reported with the most common genes and DNA among its rows. The V and J calls come from TCRdb's annotation, not from the publication. The sample table shows about 400,000 distinct CDR3 sequences, and about 16% are seen once. The top ten clonotypes cover approximately 30% of the sample.

The rearranged segments are TRBV11-2 and TRBJ2-3, with 7 bases aligning to TRBD2. The sequenced material came from blood. This TCR derives from a woman in her twenties or thirties with Graves' hyperthyroidism. CDR3 loop: CASSLALGGRNTDTQYF. The DNA sequence is TGTGCCAGCAGCTTAGCACTGGGCGGGAGAAATACAGATACGCAGTATTTT.